One and the same sample provided the 8 T cell receptor beta chains below, sequenced in a study of technical replicates of blood from several donors. Clones were read by immunoSEQ multiplex PCR, and TCRdb kept only the in-frame ones, dropping some. In the table there are 82,000 or so clones, roughly 95% of which are singletons. Sequenced material: T cells isolated from PBMCs. The receptors shown here come from a human donor in good health.

CDR3 DNA: TGTGCCAGCAGTTTCACGGTGGGGACATCCTACGAGCAGTACTTC. Its translation is CASSFTVGTSYEQYF. This sequence joins TRBV27 and TRBJ2-7; a possible D gene is TRBD1 (6 bases). Trimming took 3 bases from V and 1 from J, leaving 13 bases between them. The CDR3 is made up of 15 amino acids. Germline CDR1 is MNHEY and CDR2 is SMNVEV (reference sequence).

V usage is TRBV6-5 and J usage is TRBJ2-1; D is possibly TRBD2 (6 bases). CDR3 length equals 12 residues. Germline loops: CDR1 MNHEY, CDR2 SVGAGI. V lost 7 bases and J 8 bases, leaving 12 bases between the germline ends. The CDR3 loop reads CASIGGSDEQFF. The CDR3 DNA sequence: TGTGCCAGCATAGGAGGGTCGGATGAGCAGTTCTTC.

The genes are TRBV6-6 and TRBJ1-5; D remains unclear. V was pared by 6 bases and J by 0 bases, with 9 bases between. The CDR3 extends over 14 amino acids. Germline CDR1 reads MNHNY; CDR2 reads SVGAGI (reference sequence). In DNA, the CDR3 is TGTGCCAGCAGCTCTTTCTCTAGCAATCAGCCCCAGCATTTT. It encodes CASSSFSSNQPQHF.

The rearrangement joins TRBV7-8 to TRBJ1-3; 7 bases agree with TRBD1. CDR3 length: 16 amino acids. Germline trimming cut 6 bases from V and 3 bases from J; bases unmatched to any gene: 11. The germline gives CDR1 SGHVS, CDR2 FQNEAQ. CDR3 DNA: TGTGCCAGCAGTCCCGTAAGGGGGCGCGTTGGAAACACCATATATTTT. It codes for CASSPVRGRVGNTIYF. Full variable domain (rest looked up from reference TRBV7-8 and TRBJ1-3): GAGVSQSPRYKVAKRGQDVALRCDPISGHVSLFWYQQALGQGPEFLTYFQNEAQLDKSGLPSDRFFAERPEGSVSTLKIQRTQQEDSAVYLCASSPVRGRVGNTIYFGEGSWLTVV.

The J gene is TRBJ1-5, the V gene TRBV7-3; D ambiguous. In germline, CDR1 is SGHTA, CDR2 FQGTGA. The CDR3 loop spans 16 amino acids. Trimming stripped 0 bases from V and 8 bases from J, with 17 bases between. The DNA for the CDR3 is TGTGCCAGCAGCTTAACGTATGAGGGTAGAGGAAAGCCCCAGCATTTT. It translates to CASSLTYEGRGKPQHF.

The chain has TRBV7-8 and TRBJ2-5; 9 bases are shared with TRBD2. Germline values: CDR1 SGHVS, CDR2 FQNEAQ. The CDR3 totals 15 residues. The trim removed 6 bases at V and 7 bases at J, leaving 12 bases unmatched. The CDR3 nucleotides read TGTGCCAGCAGTCCGAATTTAGCGGGAGAAGGGACCCAGTACTTC. Translating it yields CASSPNLAGEGTQYF. Combining the CDR3 with reference TRBV7-8 and TRBJ2-5 gives the whole variable domain GAGVSQSPRYKVAKRGQDVALRCDPISGHVSLFWYQQALGQGPEFLTYFQNEAQLDKSGLPSDRFFAERPEGSVSTLKIQRTQQEDSAVYLCASSPNLAGEGTQYFGPGTRLLVL.

This clone has only one observation. The rearrangement joins TRBV7-9 to TRBJ1-1; no definite D call. Per germline, CDR1 SEHNR and CDR2 FQNEAQ (reference sequence). V gave up 8 bases and J gave up 0 bases, with 7 bases separating them. The CDR3 has 12 residues. CDR3 in amino acids: CASLEMNTEAFF. The DNA of the CDR3 is TGTGCCAGCCTGGAGATGAACACTGAAGCTTTCTTT.

The chain carries TRBV7-3 and TRBJ1-1, with D perhaps matching TRBD1 (5 bases). Between the trimmed V and J ends, which lost 5 bases and 3 bases, there was a span of 13 bases. This CDR3 spans 14 amino acids. The germline CDR1 and CDR2 sequences are SGHTA and FQGTGA. The CDR3 coding sequence is TGTGCCAGCAGCCCTCGGGGGGGGGACACTGAAGCTTTCTTT. Protein: CASSPRGGDTEAFF. Full variable domain (outside the CDR3, taken from reference TRBV7-3 and TRBJ1-1): GAGVSQTPSNKVTEKGKYVELRCDPISGHTALYWYRQSLGQGPEFLIYFQGTGAADDSGLPNDRFFAVRPEGSVSTLKIQRTERGDSAVYLCASSPRGGDTEAFFGQGTRLTVV.